A single T cell receptor (beta chain) is shown here with its context. This clone was seen a handful of times. Its antigen is not yet known. The input lacks base qualities; no much larger clone sits a single base away. The sample comes from a study of OX40 agonist ivuxolimab in advanced cancers. General notes on the study: Ivuxolimab was a fully human IgG2 agonistic monoclonal antibody targeting the costimulatory receptor OX40 (CD134). Three dose-escalation patients achieved partial responses, one with hepatocellular carcinoma and two with cutaneous melanoma. Prior anti-PD-1, anti-PD-L1 or anti-CTLA-4 therapy was permitted, and approximately 42% of dose-escalation patients had received checkpoint inhibitors. A male proportion of roughly 80% and a mean age of about 60 years, ranging from 23 to 79, were recorded for the dose-escalation cohort. Peripheral TCRbeta sequencing aimed to test whether ivuxolimab altered TCR sequence diversity and caused clonal T-cell expansion. Among the roughly 52 dose-escalation patients, about 20 had hepatocellular carcinoma, approximately 15 melanoma, 9 renal cell carcinoma and 9 head and neck cancer. Intravenous ivuxolimab was administered to patients every 2 weeks at six dose levels: 0.01, 0.1, 0.3, 1.5, 3 and 10 mg/kg. The paper reports the monotherapy dose-escalation portion (N = 52 patients) of the phase I ivuxolimab trial.

Patients with a history of autoimmune disease or receiving systemic immunosuppression were excluded from the trial. In every dose cohort, peripheral blood was drawn for TCR sequencing at baseline, cycle 4 day 1, and cycle 7 day 1. The samples were taken from a phase I, first-in-human, multicenter, open-label dose-escalation trial of ivuxolimab. The trial enrolled adults with locally advanced or metastatic head and neck squamous cell, hepatocellular, melanoma or renal cell carcinoma. Before TCR sequencing, CD4+ and CD8+ T cells were separately sorted from peripheral blood. Genomic DNA was isolated from the sorted cells so that the TCRbeta CDR3 region could be sequenced. The immunoSEQ Assay was used for sequencing of TCRbeta CDR3 regions. TCRdb limited this immuneACCESS table to in-frame rearrangements with V and J called. A share of clones is missing; checked studies link under half to unresolved V genes, and the rest is unexplained. Present in this sample are roughly 120,000 clones, 80% to 90% of which were seen just once. 0.55% to 0.7% of the sample is in the top ten clones.

At the junction V is shortened by 0 bases and J by 1 base; bases outside the gene matches: 4. The germline V gene gives CDR1 as SGHDT and CDR2 as YYEEEE. Inclusive of the bounding cysteine and phenylalanine, the CDR3 is 16 residues long. Only the CDR3 DNA stays, 48 bases, in frame from base 1. The paper's findings and limits, for the study overall: Low levels of normalized T-cell clonal expansion were also shown by some nonresponding patients. After ivuxolimab, more expanded clones were found on average in CD8+ T cells than in CD4+ T cells. Which antigens the clonally expanded peripheral T cells were specific for was not determined. In partial responders in the 0.1-3.0 mg/kg groups, normalized peripheral clonal expansion was found to be among the lowest, especially among CD8+ T cells. At doses from 0.1 to 3.0 mg/kg, clonal expansion was seen in both CD4+ and CD8+ blood T cells between baseline and week 6.

Here the sequenced sample was CD4+ or CD8+ T cells sorted from blood, taken in a trial of the OX40 agonist ivuxolimab. Recombination joined TRBV5-6 with TRBJ1-1; TRBD1 lines up with 9 middle nucleotides. The sequence was collected from an adult with an advanced solid tumor such as melanoma, head and neck, liver or kidney cancer. The DNA is as follows: TGTGCCAGCAGCTTGGTGGGGGACAGGGCGAACACTGAAGCTTTCTTT. It specifies CASSLVGDRANTEAFF.